A single sample is the source of the 8 T cell receptor beta chains below, sequenced in a study of radiotherapy plus CTLA-4 blockade in lung cancer. Generated by immunoSEQ multiplex PCR, the TCRdb table keeps only in-frame clones and is missing some. The sample has about 87,000 clones; more than 75% are singletons. Specimen: peripheral blood, collected from a patient treated with radiotherapy plus ipilimumab. All receptors derive from a human donor with non-small cell lung cancer that progressed on radiotherapy plus ipilimumab.

The chain couples TRBV29-1 to TRBJ1-4, with D perhaps TRBD1 (6 bases). CDR3 size: 15 residues. V shed 2 bases and J shed 8 bases, with 18 bases lying between them. CDR1 is SQVTM, CDR2 ANQGSEA, per germline. CDR3 amino acids: CSVESGSGGREKLFF. DNA of the CDR3: TGCAGCGTTGAATCTGGATCGGGGGGCCGGGAAAAACTGTTTTTT.

Worth noting for this clone: Relative to the germline gene, one junction end is altered; a read error may explain this. The gene calls are TRBV7-7 and TRBJ2-2; 8 nucleotides agree with TRBD2. CDR3 size: 15 residues. The germline V gene encodes CDR1 SSHAT and CDR2 FNYEAQ (reference sequence). The CDR3, as DNA: TGTGCTAGCAGCCGCAGCGCGGGGGGCACCGGGGAGCTGTTTTTT. It codes for CASSRSAGGTGELFF.

The V call is TRBV18, the J call TRBJ2-1; TRBD2 matches 7 bases. Germline trimming cut 0 bases from V and 11 bases from J; bases unmatched to any gene: 1. The germline V gene encodes CDR1 KGHSH and CDR2 LQKENI. The CDR3 runs 12 residues. The CDR3 loop reads CASSPPGLQQFF. The CDR3 bases are TGTGCCAGCTCACCACCGGGACTACAGCAGTTCTTC.

As to this clone: The sample holds other DNA sequences that translate to the same CDR3. The CDR3 bases are TGTGCCAGCAGCTTGGCTGGGGCAGATACGCAGTATTTT. This gives the protein CASSLAGADTQYF. The V gene is TRBV5-4, the J gene TRBJ2-3; D not certain. Trimming pared 0 bases from V and 4 bases from J, leaving 6 bases between. The CDR3 contains 13 residues. The germline V gene has CDR1 SGHNT and CDR2 YYREEE (reference sequence).

CDR3: CSAQRGSEQFF. CDR3 coding DNA: TGCAGTGCACAAAGGGGGAGTGAGCAGTTCTTC. The chain has TRBV20-1 and TRBJ2-1, with D tentatively TRBD1 (6 bases). With 6 bases removed from V and 9 bases from J, the gap between germline ends came to 12 bases. CDR1 and CDR2 from the germline V gene are DFQATT and SNEGSKA (reference sequence). The CDR3 covers 11 residues.

This clone was picked up a small number of times. The chain combines TRBV5-6 with TRBJ2-1; 7 bases are a match to TRBD1. V was clipped by 10 bases and J by 6 bases; unmatched bases: 13. CDR3 length: 14 residues. Looked up from germline, CDR1 is SGHDT and CDR2 is YYEEEE. The chain's CDR3 is CASTHGTVLNEQFF. For the CDR3, the DNA is TGTGCCTCAACACACGGGACAGTACTCAATGAGCAGTTCTTC. Combining the CDR3 with reference TRBV5-6 and TRBJ2-1 gives the whole variable domain DAGVTQSPTHLIKTRGQQVTLRCSPKSGHDTVSWYQQALGQGPQFIFQYYEEEERQRGNFPDRFSGHQFPNYSSELNVNALLLGDSALYLCASTHGTVLNEQFFGPGTRLTVL.

The chain employs TRBV18 and TRBJ1-1; D is uncertain. Germline CDR1 KGHSH, CDR2 LQKENI. CDR3 length equals 13 residues. Deletions cut 2 bases from V and 2 bases from J, with 6 bases between. The CDR3 coding sequence is TGTGCCAGCTCACCATGGTCTAACACTGAAGCTTTCTTT. The encoded protein is CASSPWSNTEAFF. Combining the CDR3 with reference TRBV18 and TRBJ1-1 gives the whole variable domain NAGVMQNPRHLVRRRGQEARLRCSPMKGHSHVYWYRQLPEEGLKFMVYLQKENIIDESGMPKERFSAEFPKEGPSILRIQQVVRGDSAAYFCASSPWSNTEAFFGQGTRLTVV.

The chain combines TRBV30 with TRBJ2-5, with a weak D call TRBD2 (7 bases). Germline lookup yields CDR1 GTSNPN and CDR2 SVGIG (reference sequence). Trimming cost V 4 bases and J 5 bases, with 14 bases left between them. CDR3 length: 13 amino acids. CDR3 nucleotide sequence: TGTGCCTGGAAACGGGGGGCTAGGGAGACCCAGTACTTC. Its translation: CAWKRGARETQYF.